This TCR beta chain appears in the sequencing data of a study of OX40 agonist ivuxolimab in advanced cancers. V was trimmed by 6 bases and J by 2 bases, leaving 17 bases between them. The CDR3 runs 16 residues. The V gene's germline CDR1 is MNHEY and CDR2 SMNVEV (reference sequence). Measured with immunoSEQ multiplex PCR; TCRdb has only the in-frame clones, and not every one. The table lists about 72,000 clones, roughly 89% of them singletons, with 9.5% to 12% in the top ten. The chain recombines TRBV27 with TRBJ2-1; the D is unclear. The clonotype was recovered from an adult with an advanced solid tumor such as melanoma, head and neck, liver or kidney cancer. Material: CD4+ or CD8+ T cells sorted from blood, obtained in a trial of the OX40 agonist ivuxolimab. CDR3 nucleotides: TGTGCCAGCAGCCCCCTCGTTGGGCCCACCTACAATGAGCAGTTCTTC. It yields the protein CASSPLVGPTYNEQFF.